Below are 16 T cell receptor beta chains sequenced from a single sample in a study of cytomegalovirus exposure and HLA in healthy donors. The table came from immunoSEQ multiplex PCR; TCRdb's copy has only in-frame clones and leaves some out. The data show about 190,000 clones, with more than 75% seen just once and roughly 7% held by the top ten. Sequencing was performed on PBMCs. The receptors originated from a man aged 18 to 30 in good health and CMV-seropositive.

J is TRBJ2-7 and V is TRBV27, with a possible D match to TRBD1 (5 bases). This CDR3 is built from 17 residues. Trimming cost V 0 bases and J 2 bases, with 17 bases left between them. Germline CDR1 and CDR2: MNHEY and SMNVEV (reference sequence). The CDR3 loop reads CASSLSQFGAFAYEQYF. CDR3 sequence (DNA): TGTGCCAGCAGTTTATCCCAATTTGGGGCCTTTGCCTACGAGCAGTACTTC.

The V and J genes are TRBV5-1 and TRBJ2-1, with a possible D match to TRBD2 (5 bases). Trimming pared 7 bases from V and 0 bases from J, leaving 11 bases between. Germline V lookup: CDR1 SGHRS, CDR2 YFSETQ. The CDR3 has 14 residues. The CDR3 spells CASSAGSSYNEQFF. CDR3 DNA: TGCGCCAGCTCTGCGGGCAGCTCCTACAATGAGCAGTTCTTC.

CDR3: CASSQGGGRALNNEQFF. The CDR3 DNA follows: TGTGCCAGCAGCCAGGGCGGCGGGAGGGCCCTGAACAATGAGCAGTTCTTC. The chain links TRBV11-2 to TRBJ2-1; 9 bases align to TRBD2. After removal of 5 bases from V and 5 bases from J, the junction contained 13 bases not matched to a gene. The CDR3 loop spans 17 amino acids. Per germline, CDR1 SGHAT and CDR2 FQNNGV.

The chain couples TRBV10-3 to TRBJ2-7; TRBD2 agrees at 10 bases. Germline V gene lookup returns CDR1 ENHRY and CDR2 SYGVKD. V gave up 3 bases and J gave up 12 bases; unmatched junction bases: 14. The CDR3 consists of 15 residues. The CDR3 nucleotides read TGTGCCATCAGTGATATAAGATTCGGGACTAGCGTTGGGTACTTC. Encoded protein: CAISDIRFGTSVGYF.

The genes are TRBV6-6 and TRBJ2-2; the match to TRBD2 covers 9 bases. CDR1 is MNHNY, CDR2 SVGAGI, per germline (reference sequence). The CDR3 consists of 16 residues. V lost 5 bases, J lost 0 bases, and 4 bases stayed unmatched. The CDR3 spells CASSPSGRTNTGELFF. In DNA, the CDR3 is TGTGCCAGCAGTCCCAGCGGGAGGACGAACACCGGGGAGCTGTTTTTT.

The rearrangement joins TRBV19 to TRBJ1-1, with D unclear. V dropped 7 bases and J dropped 7 bases, with 10 bases sitting between them. CDR1 is LNHDA, CDR2 SQIVND, per germline (reference sequence). The CDR3 has 11 amino acids. The CDR3 DNA is TGTGCCAGTACGGGGTGGGATGAAGCTTTCTTT. Protein product: CASTGWDEAFF. The full variable domain, its missing parts supplied by reference TRBV19 and TRBJ1-1, is DGGITQSPKYLFRKEGQNVTLSCEQNLNHDAMYWYRQDPGQGLRLIYYSQIVNDFQKGDIAEGYSVSREKKESFPLTVTSAQKNPTAFYLCASTGWDEAFFGQGTRLTVV.

The chain links TRBV6-4 to TRBJ1-4; the match to TRBD1 covers 8 bases. The junction had 7 bases not matched to a gene; V was cut back by 10 bases and J by 6 bases. The CDR3 is made up of 13 amino acids. Germline CDR1 is MRHNA and CDR2 is SNTAGT. This chain's CDR3 is CANIDRGYEKLFF. The DNA for the CDR3 is TGTGCCAACATAGACAGGGGATATGAAAAACTGTTTTTT.

This clone was seen only once. The chain joins TRBV2 to TRBJ2-7; 10 nucleotides align to TRBD1. V shed 7 bases and J 1 base; nucleotides not matched to a gene: 7. This CDR3 comprises 15 residues. The germline V gene has CDR1 SNHLY and CDR2 FYNNEI. CDR3 in DNA: TGTGCCAGCAAAACGGACAGGGGGTCATCCTACGAGCAGTACTTC. Protein sequence: CASKTDRGSSYEQYF.

This CDR3 reads CAITLTGSRNEQYF. CDR3 DNA sequence: TGTGCCATCACCCTGACAGGGTCAAGAAACGAGCAGTACTTC. The rearrangement uses TRBV10-3 and TRBJ2-7, with 7 bases that match TRBD1. The ends lost 7 bases at V and 5 bases at J; junction bases unmatched: 11. Germline assignment: CDR1 ENHRY and CDR2 SYGVKD. The CDR3 has 14 residues.

This rearrangement joins TRBV28 to TRBJ2-3; perhaps TRBD2 as D (5 bases). V lost 3 bases and J lost 0, with 13 bases in between. Germline-derived CDR1 and CDR2 are MDHEN and SYDVKM. The CDR3 covers 16 residues. The CDR3 here is CASSLGAGTSTDTQYF. The CDR3 region has the DNA TGTGCCAGCAGTTTGGGAGCAGGCACTAGCACAGATACGCAGTATTTT.

The rearrangement uses TRBV5-8 and TRBJ2-7, with a possible D match to TRBD1 (6 bases). V was clipped by 1 base and J by 3 bases, with 23 bases between them. Germline V gene data show CDR1 as SGHTS and CDR2 as YDEGEE. The CDR3 loop spans 18 amino acids. The CDR3: CASSLIYGSGDLRYEQYF. The CDR3 coding sequence is TGTGCCAGCAGCTTGATTTATGGCTCAGGGGACCTCCGCTACGAGCAGTACTTC.

The V and J genes are TRBV6-5 and TRBJ2-7; 7 bases match TRBD1. V gave up 6 bases and J gave up 1 base; unmatched junction bases: 6. The CDR3 consists of 14 residues. Germline V gene sequence: CDR1 MNHEY, CDR2 SVGAGI. DNA for the CDR3: TGTGCCAGCAGGACGACAGGGTTTTCCTACGAGCAGTACTTC. Translation gives CASRTTGFSYEQYF.

This chain connects TRBV9 to TRBJ1-5; D perhaps matches TRBD1 (5 bases). Germline V gene sequence: CDR1 SGDLS, CDR2 YYNGEE. Trimming pared 0 bases from V and 0 bases from J, leaving 7 bases between. This CDR3 is built from 15 residues. CDR3 region: CASSVAGDSNQPQHF. CDR3 coding DNA: TGTGCCAGCAGCGTAGCGGGGGATAGCAATCAGCCCCAGCATTTT.

This chain links TRBV2 with TRBJ2-7, with D possibly matching TRBD2 (6 bases). Germline CDR1 reads SNHLY; CDR2 reads FYNNEI. V was cut by 6 bases and J by 3 bases, with 18 bases left in between. This CDR3 contains 15 residues. CDR3 loop: CASRTYGSTNYEQYF. CDR3 coding DNA: TGTGCCAGCAGGACCTACGGGAGTACTAACTACGAGCAGTACTTC.

This rearrangement joins TRBV27 to TRBJ2-4; a weak D match, TRBD2 (6 bases). Trimming cost V 5 bases and J 1 base, with 6 bases left between them. The CDR3 sequence is 13 residues long. Germline assignment: CDR1 MNHEY and CDR2 SMNVEV (reference sequence). CDR3 region: CASSRGAKNIQYF. CDR3 sequence (DNA): TGTGCCAGCAGTCGGGGGGCCAAAAACATTCAGTACTTC.

Concerning this clone itself: Within the sample, other DNA sequences also encode this same CDR3. V gene TRBV28 combines with J gene TRBJ1-1, with D perhaps TRBD1 (5 bases). V gave up 6 bases and J gave up 4 bases, with 9 bases separating them. From germline, CDR1 is MDHEN and CDR2 SYDVKM. This CDR3 region has 12 residues. CDR3 in amino acids: CASSPGGTEAFF. The CDR3 region has the DNA TGTGCCAGCAGCCCCGGGGGCACTGAAGCTTTCTTT.